This T cell receptor (beta chain) was captured in a study of tumor-infiltrating lymphocytes in localized non-small cell lung cancer. Points from the study as a whole: Available tissue quantity limited TCR sequencing to a patient subset. Immunotypes IM1 and IM2 had similar TCR-derived T-cell fractions.

Trimming pared 4 bases from V and 0 bases from J, leaving 13 bases between. Germline CDR1 reads SQVTM; CDR2 reads ANQGSEA. The CDR3 runs to 15 residues. A remark on this clone: Its target is unknown.

TCRdb's copy holds only in-frame clones and misses some; the assay was immunoSEQ multiplex PCR. This sample yields about 21,000 clones, of which over 70% are seen a single time; less than 3.5% belongs to the top ten. The TCR originated in a human donor with non-small cell lung cancer. The chain combines TRBV29-1 with TRBJ2-1; possible D gene TRBD2, 5 bases. Material: lung tumor tissue. For the CDR3, the DNA is TGCAGCGTTGGCGGCGGGCTAAGCTCCTACAATGAGCAGTTCTTC. This gives the protein CSVGGGLSSYNEQFF.